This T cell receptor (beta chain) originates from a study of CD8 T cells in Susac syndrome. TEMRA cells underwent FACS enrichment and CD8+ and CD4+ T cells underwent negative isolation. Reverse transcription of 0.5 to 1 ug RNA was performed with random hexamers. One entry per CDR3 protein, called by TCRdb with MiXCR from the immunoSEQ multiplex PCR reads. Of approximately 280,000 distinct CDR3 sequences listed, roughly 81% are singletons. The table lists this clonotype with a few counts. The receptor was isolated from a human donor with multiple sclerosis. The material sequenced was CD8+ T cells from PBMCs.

CDR3 DNA: TGTGCCAGCAGCTTAGATGGCGGGAGAAGGGATACGCAGTATTTT. It specifies CASSLDGGRRDTQYF. The chain has TRBV7-9 and TRBJ2-3; the match to TRBD2 covers 7 bases. This CDR3 has 15 residues. The trim removed 1 base at V and 6 bases at J, leaving 7 bases unmatched. Per germline, CDR1 SEHNR and CDR2 FQNEAQ (reference sequence).